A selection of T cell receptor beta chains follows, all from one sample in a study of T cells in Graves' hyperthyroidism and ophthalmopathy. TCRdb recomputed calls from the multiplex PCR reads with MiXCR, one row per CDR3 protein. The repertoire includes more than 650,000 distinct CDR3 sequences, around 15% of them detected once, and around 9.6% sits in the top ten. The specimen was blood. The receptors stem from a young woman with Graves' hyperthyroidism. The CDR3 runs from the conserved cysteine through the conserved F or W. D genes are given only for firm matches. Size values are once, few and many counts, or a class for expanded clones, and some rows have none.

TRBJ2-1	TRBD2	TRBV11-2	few	TGTGCCAGCAGCTTGGGGACTAGCGGGGGGAATGAGCAGTTCTTC	CASSLGTSGGNEQFF
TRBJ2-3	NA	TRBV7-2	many	TGTGCCAGCAGCTCTAAAAGGACCGGAGCGGGCACAGATACGCAGTATTTT	CASSSKRTGAGTDTQYF
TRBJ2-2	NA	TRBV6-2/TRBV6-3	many	TGTGCCAGCAGCTACCTAGCTTTAGGTACCGGGGAGCTGTTTTTT	CASSYLALGTGELFF
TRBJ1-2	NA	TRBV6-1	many	TGTGCCGGAGGGGCTAATAACTATGGCTACACCTTC	CAGGANNYGYTF
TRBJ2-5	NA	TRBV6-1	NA	TGTGCCAGCAGTAAGGGACCGCAAGAGACCCAGTACTTC	CASSKGPQETQYF
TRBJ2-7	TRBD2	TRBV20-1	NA	TGCAGTGCCGGGACTACCTCATGGGGCGCCGAGCAGTACTTC	CSAGTTSWGAEQYF
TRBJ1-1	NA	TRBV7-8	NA	TGTGCCAGCAGCCTAGGCCAGGACCCATCCACTGAAGCTTTCTTT	CASSLGQDPSTEAFF
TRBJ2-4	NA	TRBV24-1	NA	TGTGCCACCAGTGATCCAGGGGAGGTAGATCAGGACATTCAGTACTTC	CATSDPGEVDQDIQYF
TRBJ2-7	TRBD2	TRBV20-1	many	TGCAGTGCTCCGGGACTAGCGGGAGCCCCAAGTTGGGAGCAGTACTTC	CSAPGLAGAPSWEQYF
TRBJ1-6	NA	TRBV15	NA	TGTGCCACCAGCAGAGTGTCCCGTTCACCCCTCCACTTT	CATSRVSRSPLHF
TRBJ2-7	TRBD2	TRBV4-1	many	TGCGCCAGCAGCCACCCATCGACTAGCGGGAGTCTAGACGAGCAGTACTTC	CASSHPSTSGSLDEQYF
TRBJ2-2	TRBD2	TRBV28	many	TGTGCCAGCAGTATGACTAGCCGGGGAACGAACACCGGGGAGCTGTTTTTT	CASSMTSRGTNTGELFF
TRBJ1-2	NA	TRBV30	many	TGTGCCTGGAGGCCGGGGCAGGCCTCGACGAGGGGCTACACCTTC	CAWRPGQASTRGYTF
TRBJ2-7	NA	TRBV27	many	TGTGCCAGCAGTGAGGAGCCAGGGAACTACGAGCAGTACTTC	CASSEEPGNYEQYF
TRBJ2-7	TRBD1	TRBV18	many	TGTGCCAGCTCAGACAGGGCCGAGCAGTACTTC	CASSDRAEQYF
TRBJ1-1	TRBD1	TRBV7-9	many	TGTGCCAGCAGTAACTTCCCGGGACAGGGAAAGGCGAACACTGAAGCTTTCTTT	CASSNFPGQGKANTEAFF
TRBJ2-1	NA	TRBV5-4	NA	TGTGCCAGCAGCCCCGGGACCGGCGCCGACAATGAGCAGTTCTTC	CASSPGTGADNEQFF
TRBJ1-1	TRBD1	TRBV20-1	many	TGCAGTGCTGAGGGACAGCGTACGAACACTGAAGCTTTCTTT	CSAEGQRTNTEAFF
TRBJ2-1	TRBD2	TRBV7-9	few	TGTGCCGGTGAAGCGGGAGGGGGCTACAATGAGCAGCTCTTC	CAGEAGGGYNEQLF
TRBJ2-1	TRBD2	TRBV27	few	TGTGCCAGCAGTTCAAGAACTAGCGGGAGAAACCATGAGCAGTTCTTC	CASSSRTSGRNHEQFF
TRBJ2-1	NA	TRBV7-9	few	TGTGCCAGCACCGGAGGGGGGGGGAAGAACAATGAGCAGTTCTTC	CASTGGGGKNNEQFF
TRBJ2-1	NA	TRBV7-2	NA	TGTGCCAGCAGCTGGAAGTATGAGCAGTTCTTC	CASSWKYEQFF
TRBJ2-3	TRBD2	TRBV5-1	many	TGCGCCAGCTCTAGCGGGACTAGCACAGATACGCAGTATTTT	CASSSGTSTDTQYF
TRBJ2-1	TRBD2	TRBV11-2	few	TGTGCCAGCCGGCGGGAGTCCTATGAGCAGTTCTTC	CASRRESYEQFF
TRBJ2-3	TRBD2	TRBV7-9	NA	TGTGCCAGCAGCCCCGGGACTAGCAGATCCACAGATACGCAGTATTTT	CASSPGTSRSTDTQYF
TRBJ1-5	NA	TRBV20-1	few	TGCAGTGCCCCCGTATACTCAAATCAGCCCCAGCATTTT	CSAPVYSNQPQHF
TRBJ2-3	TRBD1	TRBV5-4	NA	TGTGCCAGCAGCCCGCTTAGGCCACAGGGGGCTAGCACAGATACGCAGTATTTT	CASSPLRPQGASTDTQYF
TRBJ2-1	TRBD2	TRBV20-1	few	TGCAGTGCTAGAGATAGGACTAGCGGAAACTACGATGAGCAGTTCTTC	CSARDRTSGNYDEQFF
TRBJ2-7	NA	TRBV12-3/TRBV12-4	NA	TGTGCCAGCAGTACGGGACACTCCTACGAGCAGTACTTC	CASSTGHSYEQYF
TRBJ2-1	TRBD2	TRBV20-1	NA	TGCAGTGCTAGCGGGACTAGCGGGAGCCCCTACAATGAGCAGTTCTTC	CSASGTSGSPYNEQFF
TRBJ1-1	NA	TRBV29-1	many	TGCAGCGTTGTGCGGACTGAAGCTTTCTTT	CSVVRTEAFF